These T cell receptor beta chains were read from a single sample in a study of blood T cell repertoires in COVID-19. Some clones are missing from TCRdb's copy, which holds only in-frame ones; the method was immunoSEQ multiplex PCR. The data show around 56,000 clones, around four fifths seen once. Sequenced: peripheral blood. These receptor sequences come from a woman aged 65 to 85 with acute or convalescent COVID-19. Each CDR3 is given without its conserved first and last residue. Each record gives: clone size, J gene, V gene, CDR3 protein. Clone size appears in some rows only: once, few, many, or a class for an expanded clone.

size: .
J: TRBJ1-2
V: TRBV28
CDR3: ASSYRDYGYT

size: .
J: TRBJ1-1
V: TRBV27
CDR3: ASSLWGLRTNTEAF

size: .
J: TRBJ1-5
V: TRBV2
CDR3: ASRRTANNQPQH

size: few
J: TRBJ2-7
V: TRBV5-5
CDR3: ASSLFTGETYEQY

size: .
J: TRBJ1-4
V: TRBV5-5
CDR3: ASSFLVTGVEKLF

size: .
J: TRBJ1-1
V: TRBV11-2
CDR3: ASSLSAIGTEAF

size: .
J: TRBJ1-1
V: TRBV3-1/TRBV3-2
CDR3: ASSQDSGAF

size: .
J: TRBJ2-1
V: TRBV27
CDR3: ASSLRGLSSYNEQF

size: .
J: TRBJ1-1
V: TRBV10-2
CDR3: ASSEEGNTEAF

size: .
J: TRBJ1-3
V: TRBV6-2/TRBV6-3
CDR3: ASSYQGATGRRNTIY

size: .
J: TRBJ1-6
V: TRBV30
CDR3: AWSSQGKMPLH

size: once
J: TRBJ2-7
V: TRBV9
CDR3: ASSVHTSGGEQY

size: .
J: TRBJ1-2
V: TRBV19
CDR3: ASLGGKGGYT

size: .
J: TRBJ1-2
V: TRBV6-5
CDR3: ASSYSTGTPNYGYT

size: .
J: TRBJ2-1
V: TRBV5-4
CDR3: ASSSSGGSYNEQF

size: few
J: TRBJ1-4
V: TRBV4-1
CDR3: ASSPKGQADEKLF

size: .
J: TRBJ2-3
V: TRBV13
CDR3: ASSSLAVGGTDTQY

size: .
J: TRBJ2-5
V: TRBV5-4
CDR3: ASSSGGKETQY

size: .
J: TRBJ2-7
V: TRBV18
CDR3: ASSTEYEQY

size: .
J: TRBJ1-1
V: TRBV30
CDR3: AWSQTRFLSAEAF

size: .
J: TRBJ1-2
V: TRBV30
CDR3: AWSVPPSARGYT

size: .
J: TRBJ2-5
V: TRBV5-1
CDR3: ASSQDRFETQY

size: .
J: TRBJ1-4
V: TRBV7-9
CDR3: ASSRAGTGINEKLF

size: once
J: TRBJ2-1
V: TRBV12-3/TRBV12-4
CDR3: AVRDGGNEQF

size: .
J: TRBJ1-2
V: TRBV14
CDR3: ASSQDRVGGYT

size: .
J: TRBJ2-7
V: TRBV9
CDR3: AIPPPQRGGLSSYEQY

size: .
J: TRBJ1-3
V: TRBV24-1
CDR3: ATSDRRVRGGNTIY

size: .
J: TRBJ1-2
V: TRBV9
CDR3: ASSGGQGRDGYT

size: .
J: TRBJ2-1
V: TRBV25-1
CDR3: ASSELGSGGYNEQF

size: .
J: TRBJ2-5
V: TRBV29-1
CDR3: SVVGGTGMGETQY

size: .
J: TRBJ1-2
V: TRBV9
CDR3: ASSVGGQTDYT

size: .
J: TRBJ1-2
V: TRBV6-6
CDR3: ASSLGTDGNYGYT

size: .
J: TRBJ2-1
V: TRBV6-5
CDR3: ASRKTGSSEQF